A single sample gave rise to the 30 T cell receptor beta chains below, sequenced in a study of blood T cells in healthy people across ages. Then a second PCR, running about 7 to 11 cycles, was carried out with a sample-barcoded 5' primer and a J-beta primer mix. TCRdb used MiXCR to reprocess the 5' RACE reads, holding one entry per CDR3 protein. The sample lists fewer than 2 million distinct CDR3 sequences; about two fifths were seen once. Material: blood. The receptors here all came from a human donor in good health.

This clonotype was seen ten or more times. CDR3: CASSPLDTQYF. The DNA for the CDR3 is TGTGCCAGCAGCCCTCTAGATACGCAGTATTTT. The chain combines TRBV12-3 or TRBV12-4 with TRBJ2-3; no reliable D call. V was pared by 6 bases and J by 5 bases, with 6 bases between. The CDR3 is 11 amino acids.

This chain links TRBV20-1 with TRBJ2-3, with 8 bases matching TRBD1. The length of the CDR3 is 16 residues. J lost 2 bases, V lost 7 bases, and 14 bases had no gene match. Germline lookup yields CDR1 DFQATT and CDR2 SNEGSKA (reference sequence). CDR3: CSGAPYLTGDTDTQYF. DNA for the CDR3: TGCAGTGGTGCCCCCTATCTGACAGGGGACACAGATACGCAGTATTTT.

The rearrangement joins TRBV4-1 to TRBJ2-3; 12 nucleotides match TRBD1. The germline V gene encodes CDR1 MGHRA and CDR2 YSYEKL. V gave up 0 bases and J gave up 4 bases; unmatched junction bases: 5. The CDR3 totals 17 residues. The CDR3 DNA reads as TGCGCCAGCAGCCAAGAGCAAGGGACAGGGGGCGCAGATACGCAGTATTTT. This encodes CASSQEQGTGGADTQYF.

This clonotype was seen only once. J is TRBJ2-2 and V is TRBV28, with 12 bases fitting TRBD2. After removal of 3 bases from V and 4 bases from J, the junction contained 6 bases not matched to a gene. The CDR3 is 17 residues long. CDR1 MDHEN and CDR2 SYDVKM come from the germline V gene. CDR3 in amino acids: CASSFLAGGLVTGELFF. Here the CDR3 DNA reads TGTGCCAGCAGTTTCCTAGCGGGGGGGCTGGTCACCGGGGAGCTGTTTTTT.

The CDR3 sequence is CASSPVPTGRSQPQHF. CDR3 sequence (DNA): TGTGCCAGCAGTCCCGTTCCGACAGGGAGAAGCCAGCCCCAGCATTTT. The V call is TRBV2, the J call TRBJ1-5, with TRBD1 identical over 7 bases. V lost 5 bases to trimming and J lost 7 bases; unmatched junction nucleotides: 14. The germline CDR1 and CDR2 sequences are SNHLY and FYNNEI. The CDR3 consists of 16 residues.

The rearrangement joins TRBV29-1 to TRBJ2-1; TRBD1 might be the D (6 bases). Germline CDR1 SQVTM, CDR2 ANQGSEA. The CDR3 consists of 15 residues. The V and J ends lost 6 bases and 3 bases respectively, with 18 bases between them. The CDR3 reads CSVPEQGEFYNEQFF. The DNA of the CDR3 is TGCAGCGTCCCCGAACAGGGCGAATTCTACAATGAGCAGTTCTTC.

In its sample, this clonotype was seen a few times. The J gene is TRBJ1-2, the V gene TRBV12-3 or TRBV12-4; D call uncertain. The germline V and J ends were trimmed by 6 bases and 7 bases, with 24 bases remaining between them. CDR3 size: 16 residues. CDR3 protein: CASRSLPSAGSGGYTF. The CDR3, as DNA: TGTGCCAGCAGATCCCTCCCTTCCGCCGGCAGTGGTGGCTACACCTTC.

Many counts were recorded for this clonotype. The V call is TRBV12-3 or TRBV12-4, the J call TRBJ1-2; D is unclear. The CDR3 is 16 residues long. The germline V and J ends were trimmed by 5 bases and 7 bases, with 23 bases remaining between them. CDR3 DNA: TGTGCCAGCAGTCCTAGGATCCTCCTTGGCCCCAGTGGCTACACCTTC. Protein product: CASSPRILLGPSGYTF.

The rearrangement joins TRBV7-9 to TRBJ2-7; 8 bases agree with TRBD2. CDR3 length equals 13 residues. Per the germline V gene, CDR1 is SEHNR and CDR2 is FQNEAQ (reference sequence). The V segment lost 10 bases and the J segment 0 bases; nucleotides outside the gene matches: 5. CDR3: CATAGGSSYEQYF. In DNA, the CDR3 is TGTGCCACCGCGGGGGGTAGCTCCTACGAGCAGTACTTC.

The chain carries TRBV29-1 and TRBJ2-2; D not certain. V was clipped by 7 bases and J by 3 bases, with 12 bases between them. This CDR3 region has 13 residues. From germline, CDR1 is SQVTM and CDR2 ANQGSEA. The CDR3 is CSASRADTGELFF. In DNA form, the CDR3 reads TGCAGCGCCTCACGGGCGGACACCGGGGAGCTGTTTTTT.

In this sample, this clonotype turned up a few times. This chain connects TRBV29-1 to TRBJ2-5; D not certain. The CDR3 has 16 residues. Germline V gives CDR1 SQVTM, CDR2 ANQGSEA. Trimming removed 2 bases from V and 1 base from J, with 17 bases in between. This CDR3 is CSVEWGYRTPQETQYF. As DNA, the CDR3 is TGCAGCGTTGAATGGGGTTACAGAACCCCCCAAGAGACCCAGTACTTC.

The sample holds a few counts of this clonotype. This chain links TRBV15 with TRBJ2-1; possible D gene TRBD2, 5 bases. The CDR3 is 14 amino acids. In germline, CDR1 is LNHNV, CDR2 YYDKDF (reference sequence). The V gene lost 0 bases and the J gene lost 8 bases, with 11 bases spanning the gap. The CDR3 DNA follows: TGTGCCACCAGCAGAGATCTCGGGCGGGATGAGCAGTTCTTC. Translated, it gives CATSRDLGRDEQFF.

This clonotype was observed a handful of times. In DNA form, the CDR3 reads TGTGCCAGCAGTTCCTGGAACACCAACTACGAGCAGTTCTTC. Translating it yields CASSSWNTNYEQFF. The chain is built from TRBV28 and TRBJ2-1; no firm D call. V gave up 4 bases and J gave up 10 bases, with 17 bases separating them. The CDR3 is 14 amino acids. The germline V gene has CDR1 MDHEN and CDR2 SYDVKM. Supplemented by reference TRBV28 and TRBJ2-1, the full variable domain reads DVKVTQSSRYLVKRTGEKVFLECVQDMDHENMFWYRQDPGLGLRLIYFSYDVKMKEKGDIPEGYSVSREKKERFSLILESASTNQTSMYLCASSSWNTNYEQFFGPGTRLTVL.

This clonotype was observed at least ten times. V is TRBV5-1 and J is TRBJ2-3; D remains unclear. The CDR3 totals 18 residues. Germline CDR1 reads SGHRS; CDR2 reads YFSETQ. The V gene lost 0 bases and the J gene lost 4 bases, with 21 bases spanning the gap. CDR3 sequence (DNA): TGCGCCAGCAGCTTGGGACTCCGGGCCCTTGACGGTGCAGATACGCAGTATTTT. Translation gives CASSLGLRALDGADTQYF.

J is TRBJ2-1 and V is TRBV11-3; maybe TRBD2 (6 bases). V was shortened by 3 bases and J by 8 bases, with 11 bases between the two germline ends. The CDR3 runs 13 residues. The germline V gene encodes CDR1 SGHNT and CDR2 YENEEA. In DNA form, the CDR3 reads TGTGCCAGCAGCTTGCCGGGGGAGGATGAGCAGTTCTTC. The encoded protein is CASSLPGEDEQFF.

This clonotype was observed a few times. This CDR3 is CASSQPGAGGPESEQFF. CDR3 nucleotides: TGCGCCAGCAGCCAACCGGGAGCGGGGGGGCCTGAAAGTGAGCAGTTCTTC. The J gene is TRBJ2-1, the V gene TRBV4-1, with 10 bases that match TRBD2. CDR3 length equals 17 residues. Germline V gene sequence: CDR1 MGHRA, CDR2 YSYEKL. Trimming took 2 bases from V and 9 from J; bases not matched to a gene: 13.

This chain connects TRBV6-1 to TRBJ1-4, with TRBD1 as a possible D gene (6 bases). Trimming stripped 4 bases from V and 8 bases from J, with 17 bases between. CDR3 length: 15 residues. Germline V gene lookup returns CDR1 MNHNS and CDR2 SASEGT. For the CDR3, the DNA is TGTGCCAGCAGTGGGATCGGACAGCTAGGCGAAAAACTGTTTTTT. It yields the protein CASSGIGQLGEKLFF.

The chain carries TRBV4-3 and TRBJ2-7; 10 bases line up with TRBD2. The J call may be wrong; the DNA end is better matched by TRBJ2-1. From germline, CDR1 is LGHNA and CDR2 YSLEER. The CDR3 spans 17 residues. The DNA of the CDR3 is TGCGCCAGCAGCCAAGTCCGGTCTAGCGGGGGTTACAATGAGCAGTTCTTC. Translating it yields CASSQVRSSGGYNEQFF.

The chain combines TRBV5-1 with TRBJ2-3, with 7 bases identical to TRBD1. Germline V CDR1 and CDR2: SGHRS, YFSETQ. This CDR3 comprises 17 residues. V lost 4 bases and J lost 3; bases outside the gene matches: 14. CDR3 loop: CASSLETGFVRTDTQYF. The DNA for the CDR3 is TGCGCCAGCAGCCTCGAGACAGGGTTTGTGCGGACAGATACGCAGTATTTT.

The gene calls are TRBV6-6 and TRBJ2-4, with D uncertain. Germline-derived CDR1 and CDR2 are MNHNY and SVGAGI (reference sequence). V dropped 2 bases and J dropped 8 bases, with 4 bases sitting between them. The CDR3 covers 11 residues. The CDR3 loop is CASSYRDIQYF. The CDR3 DNA reads TGTGCCAGCAGTTACCGGGACATTCAGTACTTC.

The chain joins TRBV4-1 to TRBJ1-5; the D is unclear. V was trimmed by 0 bases and J by 6 bases, leaving 6 bases between them. The CDR3 has 13 amino acids. Germline CDR1 MGHRA, CDR2 YSYEKL. The CDR3 loop reads CASSQDRTQPQHF. The CDR3 region has the DNA TGCGCCAGCAGCCAAGATCGTACTCAGCCCCAGCATTTT.

This chain connects TRBV5-1 to TRBJ1-2; D unresolved. Germline assignment: CDR1 SGHRS and CDR2 YFSETQ. Deletions cut 2 bases from V and 8 bases from J, with 16 bases between. There are 14 residues in the CDR3. CDR3 sequence: CASSLKQDRRGYTF. CDR3 DNA: TGCGCCAGCAGCTTAAAGCAGGACCGACGGGGCTACACCTTC.

This clonotype was recorded a few times. V usage is TRBV2 and J usage is TRBJ2-5; D is unresolved. The germline V and J ends were trimmed by 7 bases and 5 bases, with 11 bases remaining between them. CDR1 and CDR2 from the germline V gene are SNHLY and FYNNEI. This CDR3 region has 12 residues. In DNA form, the CDR3 reads TGTGCCAGCACCCCTCTCCGGGAGACCCAGTACTTC. Translated, it gives CASTPLRETQYF.

Only a few counts were recorded for this clonotype. This chain links TRBV15 with TRBJ1-2, with a tentative D call TRBD1 (6 bases). Trimming removed 0 bases from V and 7 bases from J, with 12 bases in between. The CDR3 runs to 14 residues. The germline gives CDR1 LNHNV, CDR2 YYDKDF (reference sequence). CDR3 in DNA: TGTGCCACCAGCAGAGAAACCCAGGGGCCTGGCTACACCTTC. Translation: CATSRETQGPGYTF.

The rearrangement joins TRBV3-1 to TRBJ1-5, with a possible D match to TRBD1 (5 bases). The CDR3 runs to 14 residues. CDR1 is LGHDT, CDR2 YNNKEL, per germline (reference sequence). V was pared by 3 bases and J by 7 bases, with 13 bases between. In DNA, the CDR3 is TGTGCCAGCAGCCAGGCGGGGACTAGGCAGCCCCAGCATTTT. Residues: CASSQAGTRQPQHF.

V gene TRBV6-6 combines with J gene TRBJ1-2; 7 bases are shared with TRBD1. Trimming at V came to 5 bases and at J to 6 bases, leaving 9 bases not matched to a gene. The CDR3 is 14 residues long. Germline CDR1 MNHNY, CDR2 SVGAGI (reference sequence). CDR3 region: CASSNLQGRHGYTF. The CDR3 DNA reads as TGTGCCAGCAGTAACCTACAGGGGCGGCATGGCTACACCTTC.

The chain links TRBV6-5 to TRBJ1-1, with 7 bases aligning to TRBD1. Unmatched junction bases numbered 9, after V lost 5 bases and J lost 0 bases. CDR1 MNHEY and CDR2 SVGAGI come from the germline V gene. CDR3 size: 16 residues. As DNA, the CDR3 is TGTGCCAGCAGTGGAACTCGGGACAGCCTGAACACTGAAGCTTTCTTT. Its translation: CASSGTRDSLNTEAFF.

Only a few counts were recorded for this clonotype. The V and J genes are TRBV6-5 and TRBJ1-1; D remains unclear. This CDR3 has 14 residues. Germline lookup yields CDR1 MNHEY and CDR2 SVGAGI. V lost 5 bases to trimming and J lost 7 bases, with 17 bases between them. CDR3 DNA: TGTGCCAGCAGTCCATTCCCCGGGCGGGGTGAAGCTTTCTTT. Protein product: CASSPFPGRGEAFF.

The chain couples TRBV7-3 to TRBJ2-1; TRBD2 aligns across 12 bases. The germline CDR1 and CDR2 sequences are SGHTA and FQGTGA. The CDR3 sequence is 15 residues long. With V trimmed by 6 bases and J by 8 bases, 8 bases remained unmatched. For the CDR3, the DNA is TGTGCCAGCAGTCGTACTAGCGGGGGGTCGTATGAGCAGTTCTTC. It translates to CASSRTSGGSYEQFF.

The rearrangement uses TRBV5-1 and TRBJ2-5; 12 positions agree with TRBD2. The CDR3 consists of 15 residues. With V trimmed by 2 bases and J by 5 bases, 4 bases remained unmatched. The V gene's germline CDR1 is SGHRS and CDR2 YFSETQ. CDR3 in amino acids: CASSFLGTSGETQYF. In DNA, the CDR3 is TGCGCCAGCAGCTTTCTCGGGACTAGCGGGGAGACCCAGTACTTC.